A selection of T cell receptor beta chains follows, all from one sample in a study of T cells after yellow fever vaccination. TCRdb reprocessed the 5' RACE reads via MiXCR and lists one record per CDR3 protein. The sample shows around 140,000 distinct CDR3 sequences, around 6.3% of them seen only once. Sequences were derived from CD4+ T cells sorted from PBMCs, sampled 10 days after the yellow fever booster vaccination. The receptors were gathered from a man aged 30 to 45 who received the YFV17D yellow fever vaccine. CDR3s include the opening cysteine and the closing phenylalanine or tryptophan. A D gene is named only where the DNA matches it firmly. Rows give clone size only sometimes, using once, few, many, or a class for an expanded clone.

>many|-|TRBJ2-3|TRBV7-8|15
CASSLSRVTPDTQYF
TGTGCCAGCAGCTTGTCGCGGGTTACCCCAGATACGCAGTATTTT
>many|TRBD1|TRBJ1-1|TRBV5-1|15
CASSLDAGGRTEAFF
TGCGCCAGCAGCTTGGATGCAGGGGGTCGGACTGAAGCTTTCTTT
>few|-|TRBJ2-5|TRBV20-1|13
CSAPQGGEETQYF
TGCAGTGCCCCCCAGGGGGGAGAAGAGACCCAGTACTTC
>many|TRBD1|TRBJ2-2|TRBV5-1|16
CASSLQGIKNTGELFF
TGCGCCAGCAGCTTACAGGGGATTAAGAACACCGGGGAGCTGTTTTTT
>many|-|TRBJ2-1|TRBV6-4|13
CASSDEGNNEQFF
TGTGCCAGCAGTGACGAGGGGAACAATGAGCAGTTCTTC
>few|-|TRBJ1-4|TRBV5-1|14
CASRGTGRKEKLFF
TGCGCCAGCCGGGGTACAGGGAGGAAGGAAAAACTGTTTTTT
>many|-|TRBJ2-7|TRBV20-1|11
CSATRSYEQYF
TGCAGTGCTACGCGCTCCTACGAGCAGTACTTC
>few|TRBD1|TRBJ2-5|TRBV5-1|15
CASSLGQGSRETQYF
TGCGCCAGCAGCTTAGGACAGGGGTCACGCGAGACCCAGTACTTC
>many|-|TRBJ2-5|TRBV20-1|13
CSARDGQVKTQYF
TGCAGTGCTAGAGACGGCCAGGTGAAGACCCAGTACTTC
>many|TRBD2|TRBJ2-1|TRBV5-1|14
CASSLLAGGHEQFF
TGCGCCAGCAGCTTGCTAGCGGGAGGGCATGAGCAGTTCTTC
>many|-|TRBJ2-5|TRBV6-2/TRBV6-3|13
CANSYGRQETQYF
TGTGCCAACAGTTACGGCCGGCAAGAGACCCAGTACTTC
>-|-|TRBJ2-5|TRBV19|14
CASSTGQYQETQYF
TGTGCCAGTAGTACGGGGCAGTACCAAGAGACCCAGTACTTC
>-|TRBD2|TRBJ2-3|TRBV4-3|18
CASSQNRPGSGRTDTQYF
TGCGCCAGCAGCCAAAACCGCCCAGGGAGCGGGAGAACAGATACGCAGTATTTT
>many|-|TRBJ2-3|TRBV10-3|13
CAIGALVRDTQYF
TGTGCCATCGGTGCCCTAGTCCGAGATACGCAGTATTTT
>many|-|TRBJ2-7|TRBV5-1|12
CASSVTWDEQYF
TGCGCCAGCAGCGTTACCTGGGACGAGCAGTACTTC
>many|-|TRBJ2-1|TRBV5-4|14
CASSLGQSNNEQFF
TGTGCCAGCAGCTTAGGGCAGTCTAACAATGAGCAGTTCTTC
>few|TRBD1|TRBJ1-2|TRBV29-1|10
CSVRQGGYTF
TGCAGCGTGCGACAGGGGGGCTACACCTTC
>many|TRBD1|TRBJ2-1|TRBV9|16
CASSEPGQGLYNEQFF
TGTGCCAGCAGCGAACCAGGACAGGGGCTCTACAATGAGCAGTTCTTC
>few|-|TRBJ1-1|TRBV12-3/TRBV12-4|13
CATRRAPNTEAFF
TGTGCCACCCGACGGGCACCGAACACTGAAGCTTTCTTT
>many|-|TRBJ2-1|TRBV20-1|11
CSARDFREQFF
TGCAGTGCTAGGGACTTTCGTGAGCAGTTCTTC
>many|-|TRBJ2-3|TRBV24-1|18
CATSDRLTQGQKRDTQYF
TGTGCCACCAGTGACCGACTGACCCAAGGACAGAAAAGGGATACGCAGTATTTT
>many|TRBD2|TRBJ2-5|TRBV6-5|14
CASRVGLAEETQYF
TGTGCCAGCAGAGTGGGACTAGCGGAGGAGACCCAGTACTTC
>many|-|TRBJ2-2|TRBV12-3/TRBV12-4|15
CASSQAGSLTGELFF
TGTGCCAGCAGTCAGGCCGGGTCTCTCACCGGGGAGCTGTTTTTT
>-|TRBD2|TRBJ2-7|TRBV20-1|15
CSAAPASGREDEQYF
TGCAGTGCCGCGCCCGCTAGCGGGAGGGAGGACGAGCAGTACTTC
>many|-|TRBJ2-7|TRBV9|15
CASSVGAPEIYEQYF
TGTGCCAGCAGCGTAGGGGCTCCCGAAATCTACGAGCAGTACTTC
>many|-|TRBJ2-1|TRBV12-3/TRBV12-4|14
CASSLVPGSNEQFF
TGTGCCAGCAGTTTGGTCCCGGGGAGCAATGAGCAGTTCTTC
>many|-|TRBJ2-1|TRBV2|13
CASSAFGGYEQFF
TGTGCCAGCAGCGCTTTTGGCGGGTATGAGCAGTTCTTC
>-|-|TRBJ1-5|TRBV27|15
CASSPYGNSNQPQHF
TGTGCCAGCAGTCCCTACGGGAATAGCAATCAGCCCCAGCATTTT
>many|-|TRBJ2-3|TRBV5-1|13
CASSPASTDTQYF
TGCGCCAGCAGTCCAGCTAGCACAGATACGCAGTATTTT
>many|-|TRBJ1-6|TRBV3-1|15
CASSQTGRDNSPLHF
TGTGCCAGCAGCCAAACAGGGAGGGACAATTCACCCCTCCACTTT
>many|TRBD1|TRBJ2-7|TRBV10-3|13
CAIGGQGVYEQYF
TGTGCCATCGGAGGACAGGGGGTGTACGAGCAGTACTTC
>many|-|TRBJ2-3|TRBV30|11
CAWSSQATQYF
TGTGCCTGGAGTTCGCAGGCTACGCAGTATTTT
>many|-|TRBJ1-1|TRBV7-8|15
CASSLPDAAGTEAFF
TGTGCCAGCAGCTTACCGGACGCGGCGGGCACTGAAGCTTTCTTT
>-|-|TRBJ2-1|TRBV5-6|16
CASSFGGGVTYNEQFF
TGTGCCAGCAGCTTCGGGGGCGGGGTAACCTACAATGAGCAGTTCTTC
>many|TRBD2|TRBJ2-1|TRBV7-8|13
CASSLRLAGQQFF
TGTGCCAGCAGCCTCCGACTAGCCGGCCAGCAGTTCTTC
>many|-|TRBJ2-1|TRBV7-9|14
CASSPGLVGSQQFF
TGTGCCAGCAGCCCCGGCCTTGTTGGCTCGCAGCAGTTCTTC
>-|TRBD1|TRBJ1-1|TRBV5-1|17
CAGSRTGDPHDGTEAFF
TGCGCCGGCAGCAGGACAGGGGACCCCCATGACGGGACTGAAGCTTTCTTT